This is a list of T cell receptor beta chains from one sample in a study of PD-L1 blockade in urothelial cancer. Only in-frame clones appear in the TCRdb table, and some are missing; sequencing was by immunoSEQ multiplex PCR. This table has about 85,000 clones, more than 70% appearing once. Source: PBMCs, taken around atezolizumab (anti-PD-L1) treatment. Source of these receptors: a man aged 60 to 69 with urothelial cancer. Both conserved end residues are part of each CDR3. Fields, in order: clone size, V gene, D gene, J gene, CDR3 protein, CDR3 DNA. D genes are given only for firm matches. The listing skips clone size in some rows; elsewhere it reads once, few, many or a size class.

>-|TRBV15|-|TRBJ1-1
CATSRNRVNAEAFF
TGTGCCACCAGCAGAAACAGGGTTAACGCTGAAGCTTTCTTT
>-|TRBV30|-|TRBJ1-5
CAWGGHGFQPQHF
TGTGCCTGGGGGGGACATGGTTTTCAGCCCCAGCATTTT
>once|TRBV18|-|TRBJ1-2
CASSPGLRGGYGYTF
TGTGCCAGCTCCCCAGGCCTCAGGGGTGGATATGGCTACACCTTC
>-|TRBV15|-|TRBJ1-4
CATSARIGSWEKLFF
TGTGCCACCAGCGCCCGTATCGGGAGTTGGGAAAAACTGTTTTTT
>-|TRBV9|-|TRBJ1-2
CASSVSVEGTYYGYTF
TGTGCCAGCAGCGTATCAGTGGAGGGGACCTACTATGGCTACACCTTC
>-|TRBV5-6|-|TRBJ1-2
CASSPGTGEDYGYTF
TGTGCCAGCAGCCCCGGTACCGGAGAGGACTATGGCTACACCTTC
>-|TRBV30|TRBD2|TRBJ2-1
CAWSELAGGWDEQFF
TGTGCCTGGAGTGAACTAGCGGGGGGGTGGGATGAGCAGTTCTTC
>-|TRBV7-2|TRBD1|TRBJ2-7
CASSLTGGSTYEQYF
TGTGCCAGCAGCTTAACAGGGGGATCCACCTACGAGCAGTACTTC
>once|TRBV7-2|TRBD1|TRBJ2-5
CASSLDPHRQGQETQYF
TGTGCCAGCAGCTTAGATCCCCATCGACAGGGCCAAGAGACCCAGTACTTC
>-|TRBV6-5|TRBD2|TRBJ2-7
CASRDWAGVDEQYF
TGTGCCAGCAGGGATTGGGCGGGGGTGGACGAGCAGTACTTC
>-|TRBV18|TRBD1|TRBJ1-6
CASSSTGGSSPLHF
TGTGCCAGCTCATCAACAGGGGGCAGTTCACCCCTCCACTTT
>once|TRBV10-3|-|TRBJ2-7
CAISARSGRYEQYF
TGTGCCATCAGTGCGCGTTCGGGGAGATACGAGCAGTACTTC
>-|TRBV18|-|TRBJ2-2
CASSTDRVTGELFF
TGTGCCAGCTCAACAGACAGAGTCACCGGGGAGCTGTTTTTT
>once|TRBV7-2|-|TRBJ2-6
CASSWGEAGANVLTF
TGTGCCAGCAGCTGGGGGGAGGCTGGGGCCAACGTCCTGACTTTC
>-|TRBV5-6|TRBD2|TRBJ2-1
CASSFGLAGTYNEQFF
TGTGCCAGCAGCTTCGGACTAGCCGGAACCTACAATGAGCAGTTCTTC